This TCR beta chain was recorded in a study of blood T cell repertoires in COVID-19. Across the whole study: Samples came from the United States, Italy and Spain, spanning acute and convalescent COVID-19. PBMCs, B-cell-depleted T cells, or T cells provided the cDNA or gDNA that made up the material.

This clone has just one count. As handled by the study authors: How many nucleated cells were present was estimated from reference gene primer amplification. The assay was immunoSEQ multiplex PCR, and TCRdb's table has in-frame clones only and misses some. V and J calls and clone size follow that table, whereas D and trimming were derived from the DNA. The sample lists approximately 81,000 clones, about 88% occurring once. The germline V gene has CDR1 SGHTA and CDR2 FQGNSA. This CDR3 contains 16 residues. V lost 5 bases to trimming and J lost 6 bases, with 17 bases between them. The chain recombines TRBV7-2 with TRBJ1-6; TRBD1 might be the D (5 bases). This receptor was identified in an older man with active or convalescent COVID-19. The sequenced sample was peripheral blood. This CDR3 is CASSLPPVTVNSPLHF. DNA for the CDR3: TGTGCCAGCAGCCTGCCCCCGGTGACAGTTAATTCACCCCTCCACTTT.